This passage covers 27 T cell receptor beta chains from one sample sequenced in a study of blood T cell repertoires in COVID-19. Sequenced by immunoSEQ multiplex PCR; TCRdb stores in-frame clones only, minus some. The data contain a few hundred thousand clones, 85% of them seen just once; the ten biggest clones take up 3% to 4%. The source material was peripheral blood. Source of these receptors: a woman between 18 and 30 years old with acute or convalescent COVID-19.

DNA of the CDR3: TGTGCCAGCATTTCTGACAGGGAAGGGCAGCCCCAGCATTTT. It specifies CASISDREGQPQHF. The gene calls are TRBV2 and TRBJ1-5; 7 bases map to TRBD1. V shed 7 bases and J 7 bases; nucleotides not matched to a gene: 10. The CDR3 loop spans 14 amino acids. Germline lookup yields CDR1 SNHLY and CDR2 FYNNEI.

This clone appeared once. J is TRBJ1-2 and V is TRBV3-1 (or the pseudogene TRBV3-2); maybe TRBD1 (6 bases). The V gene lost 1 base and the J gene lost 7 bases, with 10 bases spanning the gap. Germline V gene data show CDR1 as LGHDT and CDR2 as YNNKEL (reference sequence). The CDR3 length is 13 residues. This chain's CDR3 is CASSQGGGGGYTF. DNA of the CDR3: TGTGCCAGCAGCCAAGGAGGGGGGGGTGGCTACACCTTC.

In nucleotides, the CDR3 is TGTGCCTGGGCCTTGACGGGACAGGGGGCCATCGAGCAGTACTTC. Encoded protein: CAWALTGQGAIEQYF. This rearrangement joins TRBV30 to TRBJ2-7, with 12 nucleotides matching TRBD1. This CDR3 is 15 amino acids long. V was pared by 5 bases and J by 6 bases, with 11 bases of the junction left unmatched. Germline values: CDR1 GTSNPN, CDR2 SVGIG (reference sequence).

CDR3 region: CASSGTNSGADTQYF. The CDR3 nucleotides are TGTGCCAGCAGCGGAACAAATTCCGGGGCAGATACGCAGTATTTT. The rearrangement joins TRBV9 to TRBJ2-3, with a weak D call TRBD2 (5 bases). The V end lost 3 bases, the J end lost 4 bases, and 15 bases lay between the germline ends. The CDR3 has 15 amino acids. Germline V gene sequence: CDR1 SGDLS, CDR2 YYNGEE.

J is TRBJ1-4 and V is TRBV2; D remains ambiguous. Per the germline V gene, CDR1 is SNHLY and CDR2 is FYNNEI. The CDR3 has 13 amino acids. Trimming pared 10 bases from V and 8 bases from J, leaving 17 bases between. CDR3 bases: TGTGCCACCAGGACGCACCCCGGGGAAAAACTGTTTTTT. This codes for CATRTHPGEKLFF. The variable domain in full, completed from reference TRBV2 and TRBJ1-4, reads EPEVTQTPSHQVTQMGQEVILRCVPISNHLYFYWYRQILGQKVEFLVSFYNNEISEKSEIFDDQFSVERPDGSNFTLKIRSTKLEDSAMYFCATRTHPGEKLFFGSGTQLSVL.

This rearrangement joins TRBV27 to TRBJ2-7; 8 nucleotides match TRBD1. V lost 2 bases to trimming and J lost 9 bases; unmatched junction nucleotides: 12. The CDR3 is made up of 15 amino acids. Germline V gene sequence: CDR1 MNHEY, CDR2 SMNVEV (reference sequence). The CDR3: CASSLSGQGPFGQYF. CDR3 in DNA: TGTGCCAGCAGTTTAAGTGGACAGGGTCCCTTCGGGCAGTACTTC.

The CDR3 sequence: CATSTSRQGPKNIQYF. The CDR3 bases are TGTGCCACCAGCACTTCCAGGCAGGGGCCCAAAAACATTCAGTACTTC. The rearrangement joins TRBV15 to TRBJ2-4, with D possibly being TRBD1 (6 bases). Looked up from germline, CDR1 is LNHNV and CDR2 is YYDKDF (reference sequence). The V and J ends lost 4 bases and 2 bases respectively, with 15 bases between them. The length of the CDR3 is 16 residues. Full variable domain (outside the CDR3, taken from reference TRBV15 and TRBJ2-4): DAMVIQNPRYQVTQFGKPVTLSCSQTLNHNVMYWYQQKSSQAPKLLFHYYDKDFNNEADTPDNFQSRRPNTSFCFLDIRSPGLGDTAMYLCATSTSRQGPKNIQYFGAGTRLSVL.

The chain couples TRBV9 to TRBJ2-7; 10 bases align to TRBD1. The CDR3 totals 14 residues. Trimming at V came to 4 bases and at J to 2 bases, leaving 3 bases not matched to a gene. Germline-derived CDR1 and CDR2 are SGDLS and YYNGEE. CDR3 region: CASSYGTGAYEQYF. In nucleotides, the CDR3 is TGTGCCAGCAGCTACGGGACAGGGGCCTACGAGCAGTACTTC.

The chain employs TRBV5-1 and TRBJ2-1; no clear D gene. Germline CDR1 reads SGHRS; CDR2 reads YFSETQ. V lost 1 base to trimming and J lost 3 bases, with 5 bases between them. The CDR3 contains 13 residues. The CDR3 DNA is TGCGCCAGCAGCTTGCAGGTCTACAATGAGCAGTTCTTC. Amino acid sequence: CASSLQVYNEQFF.

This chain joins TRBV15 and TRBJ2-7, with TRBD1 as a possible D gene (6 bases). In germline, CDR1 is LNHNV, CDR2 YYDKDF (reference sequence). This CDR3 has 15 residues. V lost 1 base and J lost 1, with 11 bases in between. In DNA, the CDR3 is TGTGCCACCAGCAGAGTCAGAACAGGGTCCTACGAGCAGTACTTC. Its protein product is CATSRVRTGSYEQYF.

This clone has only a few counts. DNA for the CDR3: TGTGCCAGCACGGCTGGAAACACCATATATTTT. It encodes CASTAGNTIYF. The chain joins TRBV5-4 to TRBJ1-3; D unresolved. This CDR3 is 11 amino acids long. Germline V lookup: CDR1 SGHNT, CDR2 YYREEE (reference sequence). Trimming left V 6 bases short and J 2 bases short, with 3 bases between.

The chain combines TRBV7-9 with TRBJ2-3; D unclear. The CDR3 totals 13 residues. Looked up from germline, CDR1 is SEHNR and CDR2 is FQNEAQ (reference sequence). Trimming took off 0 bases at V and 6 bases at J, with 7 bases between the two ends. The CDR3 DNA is TGTGCCAGCAGCTTAGCAGCGACTGATACGCAGTATTTT. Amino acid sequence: CASSLAATDTQYF.

This CDR3 reads CASSWRASGRAEQFF. DNA for the CDR3: TGTGCCAGCAGCTGGAGGGCTAGCGGGAGAGCTGAGCAGTTCTTC. The V and J genes are TRBV2 and TRBJ2-1; the match to TRBD2 covers 10 bases. V shed 6 bases and J 9 bases; nucleotides not matched to a gene: 11. The CDR3 covers 15 residues. Germline assignment: CDR1 SNHLY and CDR2 FYNNEI.

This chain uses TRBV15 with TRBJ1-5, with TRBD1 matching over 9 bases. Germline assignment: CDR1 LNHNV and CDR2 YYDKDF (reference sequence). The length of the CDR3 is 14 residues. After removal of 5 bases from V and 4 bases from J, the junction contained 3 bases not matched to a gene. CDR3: CATSGTGRNQPQHF. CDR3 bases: TGTGCCACCAGCGGGACAGGGAGGAATCAGCCCCAGCATTTT.

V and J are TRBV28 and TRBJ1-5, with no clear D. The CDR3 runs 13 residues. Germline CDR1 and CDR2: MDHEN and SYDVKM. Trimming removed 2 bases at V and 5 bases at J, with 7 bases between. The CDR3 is CASSLQFYQPQHF. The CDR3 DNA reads TGTGCCAGCAGTTTACAGTTCTATCAGCCCCAGCATTTT. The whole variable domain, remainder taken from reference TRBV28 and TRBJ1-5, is DVKVTQSSRYLVKRTGEKVFLECVQDMDHENMFWYRQDPGLGLRLIYFSYDVKMKEKGDIPEGYSVSREKKERFSLILESASTNQTSMYLCASSLQFYQPQHFGDGTRLSIL.

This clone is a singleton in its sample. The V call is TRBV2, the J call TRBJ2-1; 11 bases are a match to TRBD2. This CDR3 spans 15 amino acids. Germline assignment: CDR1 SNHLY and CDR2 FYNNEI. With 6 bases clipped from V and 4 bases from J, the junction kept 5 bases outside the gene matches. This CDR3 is CASRLAGGGYNEQFF. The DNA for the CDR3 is TGTGCCAGCAGGCTAGCGGGAGGAGGTTACAATGAGCAGTTCTTC.

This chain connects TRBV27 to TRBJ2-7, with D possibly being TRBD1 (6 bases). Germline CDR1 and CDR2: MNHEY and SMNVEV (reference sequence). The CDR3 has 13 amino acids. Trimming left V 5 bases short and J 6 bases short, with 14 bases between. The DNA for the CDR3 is TGTGCCAGCAGTCTCGGTGGGGGCCTCGAGCAGTACTTC. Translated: CASSLGGGLEQYF.

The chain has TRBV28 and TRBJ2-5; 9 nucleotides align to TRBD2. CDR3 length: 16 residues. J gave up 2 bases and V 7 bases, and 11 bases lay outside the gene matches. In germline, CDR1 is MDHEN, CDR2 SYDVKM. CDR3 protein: CASTTPGLALQETQYF. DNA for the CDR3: TGTGCCAGCACCACCCCGGGACTAGCCCTTCAAGAGACCCAGTACTTC.

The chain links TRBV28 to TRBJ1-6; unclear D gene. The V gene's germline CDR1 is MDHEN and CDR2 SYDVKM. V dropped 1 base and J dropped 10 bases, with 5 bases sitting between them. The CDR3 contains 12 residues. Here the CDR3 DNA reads TGTGCCAGCAGTTTATCCCCATCACCCCTCCACTTT. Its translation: CASSLSPSPLHF.

The CDR3 is CASSLVHHYEQYF. DNA of the CDR3: TGTGCCAGCAGTTTGGTACATCACTACGAGCAGTACTTC. This rearrangement joins TRBV28 to TRBJ2-7; D unresolved. CDR1 MDHEN and CDR2 SYDVKM come from the germline V gene. The CDR3 runs to 13 residues. The V gene lost 3 bases and the J gene lost 3 bases, with 9 bases spanning the gap.

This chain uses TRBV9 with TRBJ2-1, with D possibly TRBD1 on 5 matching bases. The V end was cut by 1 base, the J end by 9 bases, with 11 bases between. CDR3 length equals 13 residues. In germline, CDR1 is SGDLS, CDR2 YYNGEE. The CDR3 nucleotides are TGTGCCAGCAGCGTAAAGGGGCTTGGTGAGCAGTTCTTC. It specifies CASSVKGLGEQFF.

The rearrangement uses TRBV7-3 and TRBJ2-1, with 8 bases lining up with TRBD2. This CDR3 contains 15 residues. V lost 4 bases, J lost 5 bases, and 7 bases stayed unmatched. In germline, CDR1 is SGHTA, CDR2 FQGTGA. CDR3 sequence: CASSSNAGGHNEQFF. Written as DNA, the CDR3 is TGTGCCAGCAGCTCTAATGCGGGGGGACACAATGAGCAGTTCTTC.

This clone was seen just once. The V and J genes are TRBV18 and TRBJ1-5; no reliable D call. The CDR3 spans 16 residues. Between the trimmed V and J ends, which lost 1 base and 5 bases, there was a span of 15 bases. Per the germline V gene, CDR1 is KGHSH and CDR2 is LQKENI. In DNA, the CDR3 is TGTGCCAGCTCACCACGGGTTGAGGGCTTGTATCAGCCCCAGCATTTT. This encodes CASSPRVEGLYQPQHF.

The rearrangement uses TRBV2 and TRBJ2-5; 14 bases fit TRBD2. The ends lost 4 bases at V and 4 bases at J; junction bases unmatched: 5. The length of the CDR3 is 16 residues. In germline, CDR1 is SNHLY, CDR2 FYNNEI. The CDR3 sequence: CASSGTSGGMGETQYF. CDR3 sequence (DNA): TGTGCCAGCAGTGGGACTAGCGGGGGGATGGGAGAGACCCAGTACTTC.

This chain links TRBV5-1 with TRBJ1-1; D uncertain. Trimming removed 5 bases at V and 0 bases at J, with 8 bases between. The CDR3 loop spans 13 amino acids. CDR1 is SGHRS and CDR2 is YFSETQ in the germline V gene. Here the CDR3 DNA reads TGCGCCAGCAGTATTTCTCTGAACACTGAAGCTTTCTTT. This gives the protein CASSISLNTEAFF.

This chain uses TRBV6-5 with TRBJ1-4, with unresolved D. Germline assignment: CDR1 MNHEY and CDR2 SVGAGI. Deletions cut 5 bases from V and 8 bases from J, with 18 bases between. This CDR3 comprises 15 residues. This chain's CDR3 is CASSPIQKVWEKLFF. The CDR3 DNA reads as TGTGCCAGCAGTCCCATACAGAAAGTTTGGGAAAAACTGTTTTTT.

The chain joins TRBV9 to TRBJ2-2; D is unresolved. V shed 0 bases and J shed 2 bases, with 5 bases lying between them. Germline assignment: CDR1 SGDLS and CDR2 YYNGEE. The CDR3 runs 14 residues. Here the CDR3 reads CASSVATNTGELFF. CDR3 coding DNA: TGTGCCAGCAGCGTAGCTACTAACACCGGGGAGCTGTTTTTT. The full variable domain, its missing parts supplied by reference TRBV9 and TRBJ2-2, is DSGVTQTPKHLITATGQRVTLRCSPRSGDLSVYWYQQSLDQGLQFLIQYYNGEERAKGNILERFSAQQFPDLHSELNLSSLELGDSALYFCASSVATNTGELFFGEGSRLTVL.